Listed below are T cell receptor beta chains from one sample, sequenced in a study of blood T cell repertoires in COVID-19. Here immunoSEQ multiplex PCR was the method, and the copy in TCRdb shows in-frame clones only, minus some. The repertoire holds 95,000 to 100,000 clones, with approximately 92% as singletons. Sequencing was done on a sample of peripheral blood. The receptors originated from a man aged 50 to 59 with active COVID-19. The CDR3 runs from the conserved cysteine through the conserved F or W. The D gene is left open where the match is weak.

J gene: TRBJ2-3; V gene: TRBV5-1; D gene: TRBD2; CDR3 protein: CASSPDSGRAADTQYF; CDR3 DNA: TGCGCCAGCAGCCCGGACTCTGGGAGGGCCGCAGATACGCAGTATTTT
J gene: TRBJ2-7; V gene: TRBV6-1; D gene: TRBD2; CDR3 protein: CASSEGTSRAYEQYF; CDR3 DNA: TGTGCCAGCAGTGAGGGGACTAGCAGAGCCTACGAGCAGTACTTC
J gene: TRBJ1-3; V gene: TRBV28; D gene: -; CDR3 protein: CASSLSSDRAGNTIYF; CDR3 DNA: TGTGCCAGCAGTTTATCCAGTGACAGAGCTGGAAACACCATATATTTT
J gene: TRBJ2-1; V gene: TRBV5-6; D gene: -; CDR3 protein: CASSLPGYNEQFF; CDR3 DNA: TGTGCCAGCAGCTTGCCGGGTTACAATGAGCAGTTCTTC
J gene: TRBJ2-5; V gene: TRBV5-8; D gene: -; CDR3 protein: CASRMGSTYQETQYF; CDR3 DNA: TGTGCCAGCAGGATGGGGAGTACGTACCAAGAGACCCAGTACTTC
J gene: TRBJ2-7; V gene: TRBV4-2; D gene: -; CDR3 protein: CASSQPTSEQYF; CDR3 DNA: TGTGCCAGCAGCCAGCCGACTAGCGAGCAGTACTTC
J gene: TRBJ2-3; V gene: TRBV11-2; D gene: TRBD2; CDR3 protein: CASRPVAGVRGDTQYF; CDR3 DNA: TGTGCCAGCAGACCCGTAGCGGGAGTGAGAGGAGATACGCAGTATTTT
J gene: TRBJ2-7; V gene: TRBV11-3; D gene: TRBD2; CDR3 protein: CASSSRWGGEQYF; CDR3 DNA: TGTGCCAGCAGCTCCCGTTGGGGGGGAGAGCAGTACTTC
J gene: TRBJ1-4; V gene: TRBV28; D gene: -; CDR3 protein: CASSPPGGLEEKLFF; CDR3 DNA: TGTGCCAGCAGCCCCCCGGGGGGATTAGAGGAAAAACTGTTTTTT
J gene: TRBJ1-2; V gene: TRBV28; D gene: TRBD1; CDR3 protein: CASRDRGYGYTF; CDR3 DNA: TGTGCCAGCAGGGACAGGGGGTACGGCTACACCTTC
J gene: TRBJ2-7; V gene: TRBV28; D gene: TRBD1; CDR3 protein: CASSPYRGFNEQYF; CDR3 DNA: TGTGCCAGCAGTCCCTACAGGGGGTTTAACGAGCAGTACTTC
J gene: TRBJ2-5; V gene: TRBV25-1; D gene: TRBD1; CDR3 protein: CASSEHRGASETQYF; CDR3 DNA: TGTGCCAGCAGTGAGCACAGGGGCGCGTCAGAGACCCAGTACTTC
J gene: TRBJ1-5; V gene: TRBV28; D gene: TRBD1; CDR3 protein: CASRPSGTAQPQHF; CDR3 DNA: TGTGCCAGCAGACCGTCTGGGACAGCTCAGCCCCAGCATTTT
J gene: TRBJ2-7; V gene: TRBV10-2; D gene: TRBD1; CDR3 protein: CASRTGGYEQYF; CDR3 DNA: TGCGCCAGCAGGACAGGGGGCTACGAGCAGTACTTC
J gene: TRBJ1-2; V gene: TRBV30; D gene: -; CDR3 protein: CAWSGEAGYTF; CDR3 DNA: TGTGCCTGGAGTGGCGAGGCCGGCTACACCTTC
J gene: TRBJ2-2; V gene: TRBV27; D gene: TRBD2; CDR3 protein: CASSLGAGGDTGELFF; CDR3 DNA: TGTGCCAGCAGTTTAGGGGCGGGAGGAGACACCGGGGAGCTGTTTTTT